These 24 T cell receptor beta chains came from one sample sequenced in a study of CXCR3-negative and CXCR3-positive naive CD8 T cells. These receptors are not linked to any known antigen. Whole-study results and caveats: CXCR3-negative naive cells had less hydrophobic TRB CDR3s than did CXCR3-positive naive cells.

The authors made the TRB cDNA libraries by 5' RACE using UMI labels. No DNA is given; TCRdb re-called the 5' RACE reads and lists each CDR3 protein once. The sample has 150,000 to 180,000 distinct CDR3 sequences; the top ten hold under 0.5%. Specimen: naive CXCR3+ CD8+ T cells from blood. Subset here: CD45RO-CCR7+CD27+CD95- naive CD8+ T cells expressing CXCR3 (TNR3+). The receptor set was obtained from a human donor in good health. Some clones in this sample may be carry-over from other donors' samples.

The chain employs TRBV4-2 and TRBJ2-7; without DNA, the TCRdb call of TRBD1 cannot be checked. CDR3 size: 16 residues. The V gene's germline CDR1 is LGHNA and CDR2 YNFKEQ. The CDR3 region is CASSRDWDRMSYEQYF.

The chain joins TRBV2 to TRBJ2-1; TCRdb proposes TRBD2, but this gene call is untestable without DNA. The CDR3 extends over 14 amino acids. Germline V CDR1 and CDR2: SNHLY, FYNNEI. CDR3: CAIRGEREYNEQFF.

CDR3 loop: CASSLEYQPQHF. The rearrangement joins TRBV7-9 to TRBJ1-5. The CDR3 totals 12 residues. Germline CDR1 SEHNR, CDR2 FQNEAQ (reference sequence).

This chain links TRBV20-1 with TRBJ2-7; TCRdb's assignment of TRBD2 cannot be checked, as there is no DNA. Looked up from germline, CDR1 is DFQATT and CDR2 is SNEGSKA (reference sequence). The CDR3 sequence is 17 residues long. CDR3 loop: CSASAYGLQGGTYEQYF.

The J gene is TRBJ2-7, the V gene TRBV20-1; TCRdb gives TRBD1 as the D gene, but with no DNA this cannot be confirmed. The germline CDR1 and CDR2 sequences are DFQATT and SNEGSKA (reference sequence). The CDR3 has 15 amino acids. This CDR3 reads CSARDRAAKAYEQYF.

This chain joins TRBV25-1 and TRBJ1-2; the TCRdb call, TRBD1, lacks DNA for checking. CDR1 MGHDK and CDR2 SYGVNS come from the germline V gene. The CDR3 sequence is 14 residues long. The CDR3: CASSEAPELYGYTF.

The CDR3 region is CSVEDRQGSHGYTF. The V call is TRBV29-1, the J call TRBJ1-2. Germline lookup yields CDR1 SQVTM and CDR2 ANQGSEA. This CDR3 comprises 14 residues.

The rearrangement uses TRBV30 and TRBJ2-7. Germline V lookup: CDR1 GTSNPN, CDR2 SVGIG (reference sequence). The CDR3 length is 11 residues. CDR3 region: CAWRRGYEQYF.

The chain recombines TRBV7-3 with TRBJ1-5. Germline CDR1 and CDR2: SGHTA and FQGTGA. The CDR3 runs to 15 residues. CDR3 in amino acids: CASSLTGFGNQPQHF.

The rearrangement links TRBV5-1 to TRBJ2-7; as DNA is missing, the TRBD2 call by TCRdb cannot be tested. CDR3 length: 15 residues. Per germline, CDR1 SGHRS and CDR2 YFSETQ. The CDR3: CASSLAAEGVDEQYF.

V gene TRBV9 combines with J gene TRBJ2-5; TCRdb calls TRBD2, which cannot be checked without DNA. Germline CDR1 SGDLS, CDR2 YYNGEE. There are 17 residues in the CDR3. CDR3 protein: CASSVAGAGEYQETQYF.

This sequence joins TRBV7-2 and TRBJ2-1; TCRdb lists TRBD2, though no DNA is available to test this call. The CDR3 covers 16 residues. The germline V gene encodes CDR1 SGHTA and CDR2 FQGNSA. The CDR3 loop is CASSLEPGLANNEQFF.

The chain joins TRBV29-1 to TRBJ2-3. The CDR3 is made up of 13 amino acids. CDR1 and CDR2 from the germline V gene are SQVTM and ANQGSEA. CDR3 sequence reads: CSVAPGSTDTQYF.

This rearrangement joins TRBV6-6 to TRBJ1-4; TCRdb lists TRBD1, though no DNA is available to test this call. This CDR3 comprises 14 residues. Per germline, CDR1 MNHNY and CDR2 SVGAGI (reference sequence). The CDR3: CASSRQGWNEKLFF.

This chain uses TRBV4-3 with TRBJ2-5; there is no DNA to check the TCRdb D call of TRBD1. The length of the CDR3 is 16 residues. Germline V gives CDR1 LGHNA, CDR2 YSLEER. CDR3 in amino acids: CASSQVGMGQGETQYF.

The CDR3: CASSLRGFTDTQYF. The V call is TRBV9, the J call TRBJ2-3; TCRdb's D call, TRBD1, is unchecked because there is no DNA. The length of the CDR3 is 14 residues. The germline V gene encodes CDR1 SGDLS and CDR2 YYNGEE. Complete variable domain (other parts from reference TRBV9 and TRBJ2-3): DSGVTQTPKHLITATGQRVTLRCSPRSGDLSVYWYQQSLDQGLQFLIQYYNGEERAKGNILERFSAQQFPDLHSELNLSSLELGDSALYFCASSLRGFTDTQYFGPGTRLTVL.

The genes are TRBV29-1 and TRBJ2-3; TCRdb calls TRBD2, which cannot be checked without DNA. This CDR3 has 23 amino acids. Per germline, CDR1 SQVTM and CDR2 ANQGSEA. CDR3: CSAGGHVAGLEFSALYHGDTQYF.

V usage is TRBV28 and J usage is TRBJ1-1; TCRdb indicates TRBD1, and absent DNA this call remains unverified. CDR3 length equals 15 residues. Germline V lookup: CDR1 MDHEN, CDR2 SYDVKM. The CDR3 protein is CASSTRQLGDTEAFF.

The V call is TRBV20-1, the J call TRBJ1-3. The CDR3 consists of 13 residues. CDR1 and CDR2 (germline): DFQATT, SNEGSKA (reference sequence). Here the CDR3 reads CSATDNSGNTIYF.

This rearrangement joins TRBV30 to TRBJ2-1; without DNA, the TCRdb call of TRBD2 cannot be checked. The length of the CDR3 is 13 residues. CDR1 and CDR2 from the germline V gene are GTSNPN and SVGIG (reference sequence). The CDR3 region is CAWKTSGVHEQFF.

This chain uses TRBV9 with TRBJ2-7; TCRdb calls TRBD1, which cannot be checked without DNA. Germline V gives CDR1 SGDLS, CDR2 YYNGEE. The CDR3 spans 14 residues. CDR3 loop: CASSLSGGGHEQYF. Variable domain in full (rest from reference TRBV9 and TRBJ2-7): DSGVTQTPKHLITATGQRVTLRCSPRSGDLSVYWYQQSLDQGLQFLIQYYNGEERAKGNILERFSAQQFPDLHSELNLSSLELGDSALYFCASSLSGGGHEQYFGPGTRLTVT.

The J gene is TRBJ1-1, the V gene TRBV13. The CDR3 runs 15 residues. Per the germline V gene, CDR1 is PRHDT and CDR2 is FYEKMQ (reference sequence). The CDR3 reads CASSLVLGLNTEAFF.

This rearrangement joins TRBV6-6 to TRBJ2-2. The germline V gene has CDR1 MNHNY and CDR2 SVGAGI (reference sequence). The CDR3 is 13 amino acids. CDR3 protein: CASSLAEVGELFF.

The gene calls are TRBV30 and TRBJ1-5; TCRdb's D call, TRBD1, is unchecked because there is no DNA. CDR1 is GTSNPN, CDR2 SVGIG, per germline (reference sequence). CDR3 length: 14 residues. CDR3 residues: CAWSVLAGTQPQHF.